The 12 T cell receptor beta chains below come from one sample, sequenced in a study of blood T cells in healthy people across ages. Using a J-beta primer mix together with a sample-barcoded 5' primer, a second PCR was run for roughly 7 to 12 cycles. TCRdb reprocessed the 5' RACE reads via MiXCR and lists one record per CDR3 protein. The repertoire has roughly 2 million distinct CDR3 sequences, about 50% of them found once; the top ten carry more than 2%. Specimen: blood. The source of these receptors is a woman aged 40 to 50 in good health.

This clonotype appeared a few times. The rearrangement uses TRBV12-3 or TRBV12-4 and TRBJ2-7, with 9 bases fitting TRBD1. The CDR3 is 15 residues long. V gave up 6 bases and J gave up 0 bases; unmatched junction bases: 6. The CDR3 protein is CASSRTGDFSYEQYF. The CDR3 DNA is TGTGCCAGCAGCCGGACAGGGGACTTCTCCTACGAGCAGTACTTC.

A few counts support this clonotype. The chain employs TRBV21-1 and TRBJ2-1; the DNA was not compared with TRBD1, the D call given in the table. TRBV21-1 corresponds to a pseudogene. This CDR3 has 15 amino acids. The CDR3 region is CASTRQGSSYNEQFF. The CDR3 nucleotides are TGTGCCAGCACCCGACAGGGGAGCTCCTACAATGAGCAGTTCTTC.

The chain combines TRBV19 with TRBJ2-5, with TRBD1 matching over 10 bases. The J call is in doubt because the DNA end fits TRBJ2-7 better. Germline V CDR1 and CDR2: LNHDA, SQIVND (reference sequence). The CDR3 runs to 16 residues. CDR3 DNA: TGTGCCAGTAGTAGGTCGCAGGGACAGGGGACCTACGAGCAGTACTTC. Its translation: CASSRSQGQGTYEQYF.

This clonotype was counted a few times. This sequence joins TRBV7-2 and TRBJ2-5; D call uncertain. The CDR3 runs 13 residues. CDR1 and CDR2 from the germline V gene are SGHTA and FQGNSA. V gave up 3 bases and J gave up 4 bases, with 9 bases separating them. The CDR3 reads CASSFGAAETQYF. The CDR3 bases are TGTGCCAGCAGCTTTGGAGCTGCAGAGACCCAGTACTTC.

The chain uses TRBV20-1 and TRBJ2-5; 15 bases line up with TRBD2. Unmatched junction bases numbered 6, after V lost 4 bases and J lost 6 bases. Germline V CDR1 and CDR2: DFQATT, SNEGSKA (reference sequence). This CDR3 comprises 15 residues. CDR3 bases: TGCAGTGCTACAGGGACTAGCGGGGGGCAAAAGACCCAGTACTTC. This gives the protein CSATGTSGGQKTQYF.

The V call is TRBV4-1, the J call TRBJ2-5, with TRBD2 matching over 9 bases. Germline V CDR1 and CDR2: MGHRA, YSYEKL. The CDR3 has 16 residues. The J segment lost 4 bases and the V segment lost 1 base, leaving 7 bases of the junction unmatched. CDR3 sequence: CASSQGTGLASETQYF. CDR3 DNA: TGCGCCAGCAGCCAAGGTACCGGACTAGCGTCAGAGACCCAGTACTTC.

Only a few counts were recorded for this clonotype. The chain couples TRBV20-1 to TRBJ2-1; TRBD2 matches 9 bases. This CDR3 comprises 15 residues. V was pared by 6 bases and J by 7 bases, with 13 bases of the junction left unmatched. The V gene's germline CDR1 is DFQATT and CDR2 SNEGSKA (reference sequence). The CDR3 loop reads CSATQPAGGWNEQFF. DNA for the CDR3: TGCAGTGCCACTCAGCCAGCGGGGGGCTGGAATGAGCAGTTCTTC.

This clonotype was counted only a few times. This chain joins TRBV9 and TRBJ2-5; 10 bases align to TRBD2. Looked up from germline, CDR1 is SGDLS and CDR2 is YYNGEE. The trim removed 2 bases at V and 4 bases at J, leaving 2 bases unmatched. The CDR3 is made up of 14 amino acids. The CDR3 spells CASSVVAGGETQYF. CDR3 coding DNA: TGTGCCAGCAGCGTTGTAGCGGGGGGAGAGACCCAGTACTTC.

The gene calls are TRBV5-1 and TRBJ2-1; TRBD1 or TRBD2 may be the D gene (7 bases each). Looked up from germline, CDR1 is SGHRS and CDR2 is YFSETQ. There are 17 residues in the CDR3. Trimming left V 3 bases short and J 1 base short, with 17 bases between. This CDR3 is CASSSGGTGQSYNEQFF. The CDR3 DNA reads TGCGCCAGCAGCTCGGGGGGAACGGGACAGTCCTACAATGAGCAGTTCTTC. Drawing the rest from reference TRBV5-1 and TRBJ2-1, the complete variable domain is KAGVTQTPRYLIKTRGQQVTLSCSPISGHRSVSWYQQTPGQGLQFLFEYFSETQRNKGNFPGRFSGRQFSNSRSEMNVSTLELGDSALYLCASSSGGTGQSYNEQFFGPGTRLTVL.

This clonotype turned up a few times. V usage is TRBV6-2 or TRBV6-3 and J usage is TRBJ1-2; D gene ambiguous. This CDR3 region has 14 residues. V lost 5 bases, J lost 6 bases, and 16 bases lay in between. The V gene's germline CDR1 is MNHEY and CDR2 SVGEGT. The CDR3 loop reads CASSPRGVSDGYTF. CDR3 bases: TGTGCCAGCAGTCCGCGCGGGGTTTCGGATGGCTACACCTTC.

Of note for this clonotype: The junction departs from germline at one end; a sequencing error may be responsible. The chain joins TRBV5-1 to TRBJ2-3; the match to TRBD2 covers 7 bases. Germline V lookup: CDR1 SGHRS, CDR2 YFSETQ. The CDR3 is 15 amino acids. For the CDR3, the DNA is TGCGCCAGCGGCTTGGGGGGGAGCGGTGCAGATACGCAGTATTTT. Translated, it gives CASGLGGSGADTQYF. Complete variable domain (other parts from reference TRBV5-1 and TRBJ2-3): KAGVTQTPRYLIKTRGQQVTLSCSPISGHRSVSWYQQTPGQGLQFLFEYFSETQRNKGNFPGRFSGRQFSNSRSEMNVSTLELGDSALYLCASGLGGSGADTQYFGPGTRLTVL.

The chain recombines TRBV14 with TRBJ2-3; 9 bases align to TRBD1. Germline values: CDR1 SGHDN, CDR2 FVKESK. After removal of 5 bases from V and 10 bases from J, the junction contained 7 bases not matched to a gene. CDR3 length: 13 residues. The CDR3 DNA follows: TGTGCCAGCAGCGGACAGGGGATGGGCGCGCAGTATTTT. Amino acids: CASSGQGMGAQYF. Filled out from reference TRBV14 and TRBJ2-3, the complete variable domain reads EAGVTQFPSHSVIEKGQTVTLRCDPISGHDNLYWYRRVMGKEIKFLLHFVKESKQDESGMPNNRFLAERTGGTYSTLKVQPAELEDSGVYFCASSGQGMGAQYFGPGTRLTVL.